This TCR beta chain was found in a study of blood T cell repertoires in COVID-19 (dated by TCRdb to 2018 to 2021). In the study overall: Samples covering the acute and convalescent phases of COVID-19 were provided by collaborators in the United States, Italy and Spain. Sample metadata almost always included a de-identified subject ID, COVID-19 status, age in years and sex. The prospective study material was composed of cDNA or gDNA derived from T cells, B-cell-depleted T cells, or PBMCs. Samples came from the ongoing ImmuneRACE study (first 160 participants) plus 1,254 subjects from 6 global collaborators. The repertoires were released in a freely available public database meant as a resource for research on the immune response to SARS-CoV-2. HLA class I and class II types, where available, came from metadata supplied by the sample provider rather than from assay-based typing. The dataset comprised deeply sampled blood TCRbeta repertoires from subjects exposed to, actively infected with, or recovered from COVID-19. Overall study outcomes, separate from this receptor: Clinical and demographic metadata were provided uncurated, with the amount varying by source and participant.

The germline V gene (reference sequence) yields PRHDT for CDR1 and FYEKMQ for CDR2. Ends trimmed: V by 5 bases, J by 4 bases; bases unmatched to a gene: 22. The CDR3 runs 19 amino acids, cysteine and phenylalanine included. The sequence is cut down to CDR3 DNA, 57 bases in frame from base 1. TCRbeta CDR3 regions were amplified from genomic DNA by means of the immunoSEQ Assay, a bias-controlled multiplex PCR. The published analysis was carried out like this. The number of nucleated cells in each sample was estimated by amplification of reference gene primers within the assay. To quantify the absolute abundance of each unique TCRbeta CDR3 rearrangement, sequence reads were collapsed and filtered. Productive Simpson clonality was computed per sample as the square root of Simpson's diversity index over productive rearrangements. This is the immuneACCESS table as TCRdb keeps it, with only in-frame sequences that have V and J called. A part of the clones is gone; compared with another copy, unresolved V genes explain less than half, and the rest is unexplained. V and J calls and clone size are copied from that table; D and trimming were computed from the DNA. The sample table contains approximately 190,000 clones; only one count was recorded for 85% to 90% of them. Clones ranked in the top ten supply roughly 5.5% of the sample.

Each collaborating institution followed its own protocols to collect whole blood in K2EDTA tubes. Collaborator samples were shipped for TCRbeta analysis as frozen whole blood, isolated PBMCs, or DNA extracted from either sample type. Of note for this clone: Its antigen remains unidentified. Per-nucleotide qualities are absent, and no much larger clonotype sits a single base away.

The chain couples TRBV13 to TRBJ1-1; TRBD1 agrees with 7 junctional bases. This TCR derives from a man in his forties with active or convalescent COVID-19. Source material: peripheral blood. The CDR3 reads CASSQRQGRTRIRGTEAFF. The DNA is TGTGCCAGCAGCCAAAGACAGGGCCGCACCCGGATAAGAGGCACTGAAGCTTTCTTT.